Listed below are T cell receptor beta chains from one sample, sequenced in a study of blood T cell repertoires in COVID-19. Here immunoSEQ multiplex PCR was the method, and the copy in TCRdb shows in-frame clones only, minus some. Of over 300,000 clones listed, over 75% were seen once; the top ten hold less than 2.5%. Sequenced input: PBMCs or T cells enriched from blood (not recorded which). These receptors were taken from a man aged 25-45 years who had recovered from COVID-19. CDR3s include the opening cysteine and the closing phenylalanine or tryptophan. D genes are given only for firm matches. Only part of the rows carry a size: once, few, many, or a class if the clone is expanded.

clone size	D gene	V gene	J gene	CDR3 DNA	CDR3 protein
NA	TRBD1	TRBV5-4	TRBJ1-1	TGTGCCAGCAGCTTGGACTTGACAGGGGTCGCCGCTTTCTTT	CASSLDLTGVAAFF
NA	NA	TRBV6-5	TRBJ1-2	TGTGCCAGCAGGGTGTCGGGATTGACAGGAGCTCCCACCTTC	CASRVSGLTGAPTF
NA	NA	TRBV7-2	TRBJ1-2	TGTGCCAGCAGCCAGGGCGGCAGGGAGGGTGGCTACACCTTC	CASSQGGREGGYTF
NA	NA	TRBV3-1/TRBV3-2	TRBJ1-2	TGTGCCAGCAGCCAAGTTTTGCAGGGTGACTATGGCTACACCTTC	CASSQVLQGDYGYTF
NA	TRBD1	TRBV11-1	TRBJ2-2	TGTGCCAGCAGCATAGGGACAGAGACCGGGGAGCTGTTTTTT	CASSIGTETGELFF
NA	TRBD2	TRBV11-3	TRBJ2-4	TGTGCCAGCAGCCGCCGCGGGGGGGACATTCAGTACTTC	CASSRRGGDIQYF
NA	NA	TRBV27	TRBJ1-2	TGTGCCAGCAGCGGCACCTGGGAGGGGCTTCATGGCTACACCTTC	CASSGTWEGLHGYTF
NA	NA	TRBV10-3	TRBJ2-6	TGTGCCATCAGTTCCGGGCAGGGCTCTGGGGCCAACGTCCTGACTTTC	CAISSGQGSGANVLTF
NA	NA	TRBV19	TRBJ1-5	TGTGCCAGTAGTATTCTATTAACGGGGAGCGGAGATCAGCCCCAGCATTTT	CASSILLTGSGDQPQHF
NA	NA	TRBV9	TRBJ2-2	TGTGCCAGCAGCGTAGGGCTTGCGGGACGAGGGGAGCTGTTTTTT	CASSVGLAGRGELFF
few	NA	TRBV5-4	TRBJ2-6	TGTGCCAGCAGCTCTCCGTCAGCAGGCTCTGGGGCCAACGTCCTGACTTTC	CASSSPSAGSGANVLTF
NA	TRBD1	TRBV7-9	TRBJ1-1	TGTGCCAGCAGCTTCACAGGGGACACTGAAGCTTTCTTT	CASSFTGDTEAFF
NA	NA	TRBV6-1	TRBJ1-5	TGTGCCAGCAGTGAAGCGCAGGGGAGCCAGCCCCAGCATTTT	CASSEAQGSQPQHF
few	TRBD1	TRBV11-2	TRBJ2-3	TGTGCCAGCAGCTCACAGGGGGGCCCAGATACGCAGTATTTT	CASSSQGGPDTQYF
NA	NA	TRBV5-6	TRBJ1-5	TGTGCCAGCAGCTATTTCAGGCGCAATCAGCCCCAGCATTTT	CASSYFRRNQPQHF
NA	TRBD1	TRBV24-1	TRBJ1-5	TGTGCCACCAGCCCGGGACAGGGTAGTGAAAACAATCAGCCCCAGCATTTT	CATSPGQGSENNQPQHF
NA	NA	TRBV5-5	TRBJ2-3	TGTGCCAGCAGCTTCCCTAGCCGGCAGTATTTT	CASSFPSRQYF
few	NA	TRBV5-1	TRBJ1-3	TGCGCCAGCAGCTTGGATTCCTCAGGCCGAGAACACTCTGGAAACACCATATATTTT	CASSLDSSGREHSGNTIYF
NA	TRBD1	TRBV5-1	TRBJ1-1	TGCGCCAGCAGCGCGGACAGGGGATGGGTTTTCTTT	CASSADRGWVFF
NA	NA	TRBV12-3/TRBV12-4	TRBJ1-1	TGTGCCAGCAGGACAGCTACGACTGAAGCTTTCTTT	CASRTATTEAFF
NA	NA	TRBV3-1/TRBV3-2	TRBJ1-4	TGTGCCAGCAGCCAAGAACCCGGGAATGAAAAACTGTTTTTT	CASSQEPGNEKLFF
once	TRBD1	TRBV4-3	TRBJ2-1	TGCGCCAGCAGCCACATACAGGGGAACCACAATGAGCAGTTCTTC	CASSHIQGNHNEQFF
few	TRBD1	TRBV7-9	TRBJ2-4	TGTGCCAGCACCCCGACAGGGTTCAAAAACATTCAGTACTTC	CASTPTGFKNIQYF
NA	NA	TRBV5-1	TRBJ1-2	TGCGCCAGCAGCTTACGAACATCTAACTATGGCTACACCTTC	CASSLRTSNYGYTF
once	NA	TRBV2	TRBJ1-5	TGTGCCAGCAGTCACACTACCGGGAGCCAAGGCCTCCATAGCAATCAGCCCCAGCATTTT	CASSHTTGSQGLHSNQPQHF
NA	NA	TRBV5-1	TRBJ1-2	TGCGCCAGCAGCTTGGCTGACGGGAACTATGGCTACACCTTC	CASSLADGNYGYTF
NA	TRBD2	TRBV6-2/TRBV6-3	TRBJ2-3	TGTGCCAGCAGTTATTCCGCGGGGGGTATGAGAGATACGCAGTATTTT	CASSYSAGGMRDTQYF
NA	TRBD1	TRBV4-1	TRBJ2-7	TGCGCCAGCAGTCGCAAGGGGCTAGGACAGGGGGGCAACGAGCAGTACTTC	CASSRKGLGQGGNEQYF
NA	TRBD1	TRBV2	TRBJ1-3	TGTGCCAGCAGTTTCACAGGGGCCGGAAACACCATATATTTT	CASSFTGAGNTIYF
once	TRBD2	TRBV5-4	TRBJ2-3	TGTGCCAGCAGCTTCCGGGGGGTCGGCACAGATACGCAGTATTTT	CASSFRGVGTDTQYF
NA	TRBD1	TRBV19	TRBJ2-7	TGTGCCAGTAGTCCCCTGTGGGGACAGGGGCCCTACGAGCAGTACTTC	CASSPLWGQGPYEQYF
few	TRBD1	TRBV18	TRBJ1-2	TGTGCCAGCTCACCCTCGGGGACAGGGTATGGCTACACCTTC	CASSPSGTGYGYTF
NA	TRBD1	TRBV6-5	TRBJ1-5	TGTGCCAGCACAGGACAGGCCTACAATCAGCCCCAGCATTTT	CASTGQAYNQPQHF
NA	TRBD1	TRBV24-1	TRBJ2-2	TGTGCCACCAGTGACCCCGGACAGGGGGCTTCCGGGGAGCTGTTTTTT	CATSDPGQGASGELFF
NA	TRBD1	TRBV5-1	TRBJ2-6	TGCGCCAGCAGCTCCACAGGGGCTGGGGCCAACGTCCTGACTTTC	CASSSTGAGANVLTF
NA	NA	TRBV11-3	TRBJ2-1	TGTGCCAGCAGCTGGGGCGGTTACAATGAGCAGTTCTTC	CASSWGGYNEQFF
NA	TRBD1	TRBV5-1	TRBJ1-6	TGCGCCAGCAGCGGGGGGACTCAAGGGACAGTATTTTCACCCCTCCACTTT	CASSGGTQGTVFSPLHF
once	NA	TRBV12-3/TRBV12-4	TRBJ1-1	TGTGCCAGCAGTTTAGGCGGGCAAGCTTTCTTT	CASSLGGQAFF
NA	NA	TRBV5-4	TRBJ2-5	TGTGCCAGCAGCTCTGACCCGCAGGGAGAGACCCAGTACTTC	CASSSDPQGETQYF
NA	NA	TRBV7-3	TRBJ2-5	TGTGCCAGCAGCTTAACTCTAGGACAGAAAGAGACCCAGTACTTC	CASSLTLGQKETQYF
NA	NA	TRBV3-1/TRBV3-2	TRBJ1-2	TGTGCCAGCAGCCTAAGGGACATCCCGAACTATGGCTACACCTTC	CASSLRDIPNYGYTF